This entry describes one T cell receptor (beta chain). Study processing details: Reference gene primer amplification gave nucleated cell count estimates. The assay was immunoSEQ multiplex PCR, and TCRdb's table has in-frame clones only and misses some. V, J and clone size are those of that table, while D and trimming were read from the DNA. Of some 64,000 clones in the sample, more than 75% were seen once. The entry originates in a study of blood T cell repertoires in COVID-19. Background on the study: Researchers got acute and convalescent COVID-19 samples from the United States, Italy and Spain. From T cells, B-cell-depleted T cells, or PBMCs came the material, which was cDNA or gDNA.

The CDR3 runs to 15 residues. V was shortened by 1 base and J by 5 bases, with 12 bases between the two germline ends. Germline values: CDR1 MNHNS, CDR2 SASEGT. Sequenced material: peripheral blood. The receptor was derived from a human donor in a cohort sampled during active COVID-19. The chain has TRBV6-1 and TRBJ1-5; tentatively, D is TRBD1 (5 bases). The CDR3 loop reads CASSEGPGSYQPQHF. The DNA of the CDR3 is TGTGCCAGCAGTGAAGGGCCAGGGTCCTATCAGCCCCAGCATTTT.